This is a list of T cell receptor beta chains from one sample in a study of cytomegalovirus exposure and HLA in healthy donors. Sequenced by immunoSEQ multiplex PCR; TCRdb stores in-frame clones only, minus some. The sample has about 160,000 clones; approximately 85% are singletons. Sequencing was carried out using PBMCs. The origin of the receptors is a girl aged 2-10 years in good health and CMV-seropositive. CDR3s leave out the opening cysteine and the closing phenylalanine or tryptophan. For some rows the clone size is stated as once, few or many, or as a class when expanded; others skip it.

clone_size: -
v_call: TRBV7-9
j_call: TRBJ2-7
cdr3_aa: ASSLSADEQY

clone_size: once
v_call: TRBV19
j_call: TRBJ1-5
cdr3_aa: ASSIGGRGREPQH

clone_size: -
v_call: TRBV5-6
j_call: TRBJ2-1
cdr3_aa: ASSARGGRVYNEQF

clone_size: -
v_call: TRBV5-1
j_call: TRBJ2-1
cdr3_aa: ASSTGGISYNEQF

clone_size: -
v_call: TRBV4-1
j_call: TRBJ2-6
cdr3_aa: ASSQGWVAGGSGANVLT

clone_size: -
v_call: TRBV6-5
j_call: TRBJ2-3
cdr3_aa: ASSPGGNTDTQY

clone_size: -
v_call: TRBV5-5
j_call: TRBJ2-7
cdr3_aa: ASSLRPDSGRVNEQY

clone_size: once
v_call: TRBV18
j_call: TRBJ2-3
cdr3_aa: ASSPPPSVYTDTQY

clone_size: once
v_call: TRBV7-9
j_call: TRBJ1-1
cdr3_aa: ASSSFRGHGEAF

clone_size: -
v_call: TRBV18
j_call: TRBJ2-2
cdr3_aa: ASSPVFTSGGGTGELF

clone_size: -
v_call: TRBV13
j_call: TRBJ1-2
cdr3_aa: ASSPPSHLSDANYGYT

clone_size: -
v_call: TRBV19
j_call: TRBJ2-1
cdr3_aa: ASSMAGGRFNEQF

clone_size: -
v_call: TRBV6-5
j_call: TRBJ1-1
cdr3_aa: ATKGLLNTEAF

clone_size: -
v_call: TRBV30
j_call: TRBJ1-2
cdr3_aa: AWSIPGDYGYT

clone_size: -
v_call: TRBV4-2
j_call: TRBJ2-1
cdr3_aa: ASSQVGDRSEQF

clone_size: -
v_call: TRBV5-1
j_call: TRBJ2-5
cdr3_aa: ASSLYQREYGGKTQY

clone_size: -
v_call: TRBV6-1
j_call: TRBJ1-1
cdr3_aa: ASSEGQATEAF

clone_size: -
v_call: TRBV28
j_call: TRBJ2-2
cdr3_aa: ASSLARGNTGELF

clone_size: -
v_call: TRBV5-1
j_call: TRBJ2-3
cdr3_aa: ASRASTDTQY

clone_size: -
v_call: TRBV18
j_call: TRBJ2-6
cdr3_aa: ASSLQDSGANVLT

clone_size: -
v_call: TRBV7-3
j_call: TRBJ2-5
cdr3_aa: ASSPGLRDTQY

clone_size: once
v_call: TRBV5-1
j_call: TRBJ2-7
cdr3_aa: ASSWTSGSSYEQY

clone_size: -
v_call: TRBV28
j_call: TRBJ2-4
cdr3_aa: ASNRATSGSGSIQY

clone_size: -
v_call: TRBV6-1
j_call: TRBJ1-1
cdr3_aa: ATVRTGGDTEAF

clone_size: -
v_call: TRBV5-4
j_call: TRBJ2-1
cdr3_aa: ASSSWPGTADNEQF

clone_size: -
v_call: TRBV5-4
j_call: TRBJ2-2
cdr3_aa: ASSFGGASGNTGELF

clone_size: -
v_call: TRBV12-5
j_call: TRBJ2-1
cdr3_aa: ASGLSDEQF

clone_size: -
v_call: TRBV21-1
j_call: TRBJ1-1
cdr3_aa: ASSKAQGPAPTEAF

clone_size: -
v_call: TRBV7-8
j_call: TRBJ2-1
cdr3_aa: ASSDVPSGRAHNEQF